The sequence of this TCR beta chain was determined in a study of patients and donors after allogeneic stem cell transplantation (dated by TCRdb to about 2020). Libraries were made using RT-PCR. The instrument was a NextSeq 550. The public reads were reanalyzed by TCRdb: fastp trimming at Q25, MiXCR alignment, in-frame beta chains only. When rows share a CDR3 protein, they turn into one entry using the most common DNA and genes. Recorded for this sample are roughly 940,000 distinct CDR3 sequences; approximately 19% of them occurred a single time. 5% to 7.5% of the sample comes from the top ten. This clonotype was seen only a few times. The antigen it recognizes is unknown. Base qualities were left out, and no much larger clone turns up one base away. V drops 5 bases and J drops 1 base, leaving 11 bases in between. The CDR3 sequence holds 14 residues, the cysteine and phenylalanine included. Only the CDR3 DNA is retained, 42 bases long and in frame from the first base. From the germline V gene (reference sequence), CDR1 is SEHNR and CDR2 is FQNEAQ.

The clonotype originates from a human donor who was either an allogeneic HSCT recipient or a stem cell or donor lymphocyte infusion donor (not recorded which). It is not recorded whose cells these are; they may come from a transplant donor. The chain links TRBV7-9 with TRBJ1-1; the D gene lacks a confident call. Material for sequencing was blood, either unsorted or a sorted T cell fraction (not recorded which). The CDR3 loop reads CASSMSPRNTEAFF. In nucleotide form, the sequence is TGTGCCAGCAGCATGTCTCCACGGAACACTGAAGCTTTCTTT.